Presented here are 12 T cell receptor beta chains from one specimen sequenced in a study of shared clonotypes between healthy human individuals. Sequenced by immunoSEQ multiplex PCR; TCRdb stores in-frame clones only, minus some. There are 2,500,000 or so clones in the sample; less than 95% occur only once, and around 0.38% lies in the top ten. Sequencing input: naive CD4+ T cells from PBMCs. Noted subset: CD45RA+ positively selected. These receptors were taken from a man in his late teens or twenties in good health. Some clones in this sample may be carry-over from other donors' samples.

CDR3: CASSHARGTGEDTIYF. In DNA, the CDR3 is TGTGCCAGCAGCCATGCAAGGGGGACAGGGGAGGACACCATATATTTT. The rearrangement uses TRBV4-2 and TRBJ1-3; 10 bases map to TRBD1. Germline CDR1 is LGHNA and CDR2 is YNFKEQ. This CDR3 has 16 amino acids. V gave up 3 bases and J gave up 8 bases; unmatched junction bases: 10.

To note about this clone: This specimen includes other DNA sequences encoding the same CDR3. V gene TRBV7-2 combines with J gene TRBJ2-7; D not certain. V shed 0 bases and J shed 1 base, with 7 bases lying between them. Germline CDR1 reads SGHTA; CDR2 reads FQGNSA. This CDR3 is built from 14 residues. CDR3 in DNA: TGTGCCAGCAGCTTAGCGGCTAGTTCCTACGAGCAGTACTTC. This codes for CASSLAASSYEQYF.

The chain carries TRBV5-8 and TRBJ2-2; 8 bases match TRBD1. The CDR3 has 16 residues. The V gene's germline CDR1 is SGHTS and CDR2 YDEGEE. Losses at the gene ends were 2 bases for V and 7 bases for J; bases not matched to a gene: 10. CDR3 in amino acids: CASSFEQGDFGGELFF. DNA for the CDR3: TGTGCCAGCAGCTTCGAACAGGGGGATTTTGGCGGGGAGCTGTTTTTT.

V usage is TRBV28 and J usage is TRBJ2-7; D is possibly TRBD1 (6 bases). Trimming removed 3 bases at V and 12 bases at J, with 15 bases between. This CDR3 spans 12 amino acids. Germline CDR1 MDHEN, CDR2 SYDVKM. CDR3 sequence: CASSFSQQGPYF. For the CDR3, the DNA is TGTGCCAGCAGTTTTTCGCAACAGGGTCCGTACTTC.

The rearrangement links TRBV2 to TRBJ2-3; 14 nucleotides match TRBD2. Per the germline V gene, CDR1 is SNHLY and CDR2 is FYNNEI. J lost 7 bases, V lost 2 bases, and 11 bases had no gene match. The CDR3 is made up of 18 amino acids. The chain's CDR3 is CASSEIWTSGRNVNTQYF. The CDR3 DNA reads TGTGCCAGCAGTGAAATCTGGACTAGCGGGAGGAACGTAAATACGCAGTATTTT.

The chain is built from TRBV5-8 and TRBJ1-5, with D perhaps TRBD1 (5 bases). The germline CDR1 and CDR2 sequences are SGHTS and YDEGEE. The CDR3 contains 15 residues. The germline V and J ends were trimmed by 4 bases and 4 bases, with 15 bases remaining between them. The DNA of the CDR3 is TGTGCCAGCAGCCCGGGGGGACGGAAAAATCAGCCCCAGCATTTT. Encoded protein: CASSPGGRKNQPQHF.

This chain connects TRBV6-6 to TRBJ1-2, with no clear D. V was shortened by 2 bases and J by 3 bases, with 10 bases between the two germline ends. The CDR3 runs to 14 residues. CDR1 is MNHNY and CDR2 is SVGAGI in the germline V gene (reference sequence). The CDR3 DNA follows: TGTGCCAGCAGTTACACGCCAAGGGACTATGGCTACACCTTC. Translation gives CASSYTPRDYGYTF.

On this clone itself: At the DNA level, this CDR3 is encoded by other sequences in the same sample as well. CDR3: CASKVAGSTDTQYF. The CDR3 DNA reads TGTGCCAGCAAGGTAGCGGGGAGCACAGATACGCAGTATTTT. The rearrangement joins TRBV28 to TRBJ2-3, with 8 bases that match TRBD2. The germline V gene encodes CDR1 MDHEN and CDR2 SYDVKM. Trimming removed 7 bases from V and 0 bases from J; junction bases left unmatched: 3. The CDR3 sequence is 14 residues long. The variable domain in full, completed from reference TRBV28 and TRBJ2-3, reads DVKVTQSSRYLVKRTGEKVFLECVQDMDHENMFWYRQDPGLGLRLIYFSYDVKMKEKGDIPEGYSVSREKKERFSLILESASTNQTSMYLCASKVAGSTDTQYFGPGTRLTVL.

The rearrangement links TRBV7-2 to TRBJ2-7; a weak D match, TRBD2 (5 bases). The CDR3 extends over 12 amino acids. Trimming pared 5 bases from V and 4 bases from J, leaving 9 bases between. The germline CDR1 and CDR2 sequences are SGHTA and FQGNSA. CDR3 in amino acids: CASSRAEYEQYF. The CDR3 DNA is TGTGCCAGCAGCCGAGCGGAATACGAGCAGTACTTC.

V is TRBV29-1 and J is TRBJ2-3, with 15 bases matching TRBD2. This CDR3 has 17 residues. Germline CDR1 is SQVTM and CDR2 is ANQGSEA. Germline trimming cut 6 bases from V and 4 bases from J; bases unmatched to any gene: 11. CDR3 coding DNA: TGCAGCGTCCCCAAATTGAGGACTAGCGGGAGGGCAGATACGCAGTATTTT. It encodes CSVPKLRTSGRADTQYF.

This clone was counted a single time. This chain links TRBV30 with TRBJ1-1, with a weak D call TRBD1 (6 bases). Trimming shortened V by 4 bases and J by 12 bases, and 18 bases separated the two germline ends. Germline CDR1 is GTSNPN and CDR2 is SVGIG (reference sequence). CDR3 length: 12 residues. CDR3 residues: CAWKPRTGLTFF. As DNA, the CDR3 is TGTGCCTGGAAACCCCGTACAGGGTTGACTTTCTTT.

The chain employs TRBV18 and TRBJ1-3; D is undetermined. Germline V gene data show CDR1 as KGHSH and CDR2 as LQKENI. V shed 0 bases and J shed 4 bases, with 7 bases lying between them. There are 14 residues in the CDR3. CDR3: CASSPPEWGNTIYF. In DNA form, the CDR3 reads TGTGCCAGCTCACCACCTGAGTGGGGAAACACCATATATTTT.